The T cell receptor beta chain described here comes from a study of blood T cell repertoires in COVID-19. Turning to the study itself: Samples taken during acute and convalescent COVID-19 were collected in the United States, Italy and Spain. PBMCs, B-cell-depleted T cells, or T cells provided the cDNA or gDNA that made up the material.

The data were produced by immunoSEQ multiplex PCR, yet TCRdb's version contains in-frame clones alone and is incomplete. The sample holds 100,000 or so clones, around 85% seen once. V shed 4 bases and J shed 6 bases, with 16 bases lying between them. This CDR3 contains 14 residues. Germline CDR1 reads SGDLS; CDR2 reads YYNGEE. The receptor comes from a woman aged 65 to 85 with active or convalescent COVID-19. Source material: peripheral blood. The gene calls are TRBV9 and TRBJ1-2; TRBD1 is a possible D gene (6 bases). For the CDR3, the DNA is TGTGCCAGCAGCCCACAGGGTTTTATCGATGGCTACACCTTC. This encodes CASSPQGFIDGYTF.